This TCR beta chain appears in the sequencing data of a study of naive and memory T cell subsets. Broader study findings: Diversity fell and Gini index rose from naive through CM, EM, EMRA.

This clonotype is categorized as medium-sized. Its specificity is unknown. The J segment lost 4 bases and the V segment lost 5 bases, leaving 8 bases of the junction unmatched. The length of the CDR3 is 17 residues. Germline assignment: CDR1 SEHNR and CDR2 FQNEAQ (reference sequence). Both TRBC1 and TRBC2 were covered by a beta constant-region primer of two equimolar oligonucleotides. The ligated cDNA underwent four PCR rounds using SP2 and nested alpha and beta constant-region primers. MiXCR, applied by TCRdb to the UMI-ligation and nested PCR reads, yields one record per CDR3 protein. Here the sample spans some 16,000 distinct CDR3 sequences, 8.5% to 9.5% being singletons.

This TCR was sampled from a human donor in good health. The chain couples TRBV7-9 to TRBJ2-2; TRBD1 aligns across 12 bases. The sample consisted of central memory CD8+ T cells from blood. The CDR3 DNA is TGTGCCAGCAGCCGCGGGACAGGGGGCACTTCCACCGGGGAGCTGTTTTTT. Encoded protein: CASSRGTGGTSTGELFF.